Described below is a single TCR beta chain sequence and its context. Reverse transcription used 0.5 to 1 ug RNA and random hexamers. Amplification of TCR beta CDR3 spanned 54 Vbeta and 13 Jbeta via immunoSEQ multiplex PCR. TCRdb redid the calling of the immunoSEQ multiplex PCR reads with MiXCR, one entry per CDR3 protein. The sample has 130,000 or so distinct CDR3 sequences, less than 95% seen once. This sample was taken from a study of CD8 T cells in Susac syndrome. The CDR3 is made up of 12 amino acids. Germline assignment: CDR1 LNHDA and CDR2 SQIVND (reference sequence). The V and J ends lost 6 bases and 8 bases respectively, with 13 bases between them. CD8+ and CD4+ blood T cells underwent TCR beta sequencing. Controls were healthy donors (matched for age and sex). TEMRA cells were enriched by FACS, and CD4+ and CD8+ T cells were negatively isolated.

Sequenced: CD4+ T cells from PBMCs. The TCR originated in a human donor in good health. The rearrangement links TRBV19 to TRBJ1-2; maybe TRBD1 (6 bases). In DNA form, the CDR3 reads TGTGCCAGTAGAAGACAGGCTGGGGGCTACACCTTC. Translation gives CASRRQAGGYTF.